Presented here are 10 T cell receptor beta chains from one specimen sequenced in a study of tumor and adjacent non-tumor tissue in lung cancer. No cell sorting was done before RNA was extracted from the tissue. TCRbeta libraries were built with three rounds of nested PCR, modified from ARM-PCR. In TCRdb, the multiplex PCR reads were re-called with MiXCR into one record per CDR3 protein. The table lists some 120,000 distinct CDR3 sequences, around three fifths of them singletons. Sequenced: lung tumor tissue. Receptors were obtained from a man under 40 with non-small cell lung cancer.

This clonotype was seen ten or more times. The chain recombines TRBV5-6 with TRBJ2-2; possibly TRBD1 for D (6 bases). Trimming shortened V by 0 bases and J by 1 base, and 10 bases separated the two germline ends. The CDR3 spans 16 residues. CDR1 and CDR2 from the germline V gene are SGHDT and YYEEEE. The CDR3 coding sequence is TGTGCCAGCAGCTTGGACGTGACAGGGAACACCGGGGAGCTGTTTTTT. Translating gives CASSLDVTGNTGELFF. Supplemented by reference TRBV5-6 and TRBJ2-2, the full variable domain reads DAGVTQSPTHLIKTRGQQVTLRCSPKSGHDTVSWYQQALGQGPQFIFQYYEEEERQRGNFPDRFSGHQFPNYSSELNVNALLLGDSALYLCASSLDVTGNTGELFFGEGSRLTVL.

The gene calls are TRBV20-1 and TRBJ2-1, with D perhaps TRBD2 (7 bases). V was shortened by 7 bases and J by 6 bases, with 19 bases between the two germline ends. Germline loops: CDR1 DFQATT, CDR2 SNEGSKA (reference sequence). The length of the CDR3 is 14 residues. The CDR3 loop reads CSGRQPGGCNEQFF. The CDR3 nucleotides are TGCAGTGGTAGGCAACCGGGGGGCTGCAATGAGCAGTTCTTC.

The chain employs TRBV7-2 and TRBJ2-1, with TRBD1 identical over 8 bases. CDR3 length equals 13 residues. Per the germline V gene, CDR1 is SGHTA and CDR2 is FQGNSA. V lost 6 bases, J lost 2 bases, and 0 bases stayed unmatched. CDR3 loop: CASRTGAYNEQFF. DNA for the CDR3: TGTGCCAGCAGGACAGGGGCCTACAATGAGCAGTTCTTC.

Remarks on this clonotype: This may stem from a read error, because a much larger clone lies one nucleotide away. The gene calls are TRBV6-2 or TRBV6-3 and TRBJ1-1; D is perhaps TRBD1 (5 bases). This CDR3 comprises 17 residues. Per germline, CDR1 MNHEY and CDR2 SVGEGT. Trimming cost V 7 bases and J 2 bases, with 23 bases left between them. CDR3 sequence (DNA): TGTGCCAGCAACCGCCAAGGGATAATCCAGGGAAACACTGAAGCTTTCTTT. It specifies CASNRQGIIQGNTEAFF.

This clonotype was picked up many times. The V gene is TRBV10-3, the J gene TRBJ1-6; D gene unclear. V dropped 3 bases and J dropped 4 bases, with 10 bases sitting between them. The germline gives CDR1 ENHRY, CDR2 SYGVKD. The CDR3 totals 15 residues. Written as DNA, the CDR3 is TGTGCCATCAGTGATTCGGTCGATTATAATTCACCCCTCCACTTT. Its protein is CAISDSVDYNSPLHF.

This clonotype has a count of ten or more. The chain joins TRBV20-1 to TRBJ1-1, with TRBD1 identical over 12 bases. With 1 base clipped from V and 12 bases from J, the junction kept 6 bases outside the gene matches. This CDR3 has 13 residues. CDR1 DFQATT and CDR2 SNEGSKA come from the germline V gene (reference sequence). The CDR3 loop is CSARVQGQGAPFF. The CDR3 DNA reads TGCAGTGCTAGAGTTCAGGGACAGGGGGCTCCTTTCTTT.

This clonotype was found once. This could be a read error, since a much larger clone is one nucleotide away. J is TRBJ2-5 and V is TRBV6-1; 10 bases match TRBD1. The CDR3 is 15 residues long. The V segment lost 5 bases and the J segment 5 bases; nucleotides outside the gene matches: 8. The germline gives CDR1 MNHNS, CDR2 SASEGT. The CDR3 DNA reads TGTGCCAGCAGTTTCCAGACAGGGGGCTTGGAGACCCAGTACTTC. It specifies CASSFQTGGLETQYF.

Turning to this clonotype: This may come from a read error, since a much larger clone is one base off. This chain links TRBV29-1 with TRBJ2-3; 7 positions match TRBD2. The CDR3 is 17 amino acids. CDR1 and CDR2 from the germline V gene are SQVTM and ANQGSEA. CDR3 bases: TGCAGCATTGAAGATCCCCTAGCGGAAATGTACACAGATACGCAGTATTTT. Translating it yields CSIEDPLAEMYTDTQYF.

This clonotype was seen more than once but under ten times. The J gene is TRBJ2-3, the V gene TRBV7-9, with TRBD2 identical over 7 bases. Germline CDR1 is SEHNR and CDR2 is FQNEAQ (reference sequence). The CDR3 totals 13 residues. Trimming removed 8 bases from V and 5 bases from J; junction bases left unmatched: 7. The chain's CDR3 is CASPGSGKDTQYF. The CDR3 nucleotides are TGTGCCAGCCCCGGGAGCGGGAAAGATACGCAGTATTTT. The variable domain in full, completed from reference TRBV7-9 and TRBJ2-3, reads DTGVSQNPRHKITKRGQNVTFRCDPISEHNRLYWYRQTLGQGPEFLTYFQNEAQLEKSRLLSDRFSAERPKGSFSTLEIQRTEQGDSAMYLCASPGSGKDTQYFGPGTRLTVL.

As to this clonotype: The junction and the germline gene differ at one end; a read error may be behind it. This chain connects TRBV10-2 to TRBJ2-5; D is perhaps TRBD1 or TRBD2 (5 bases each). The CDR3 runs 15 residues. CDR1 is WSHSY, CDR2 SAAADI, per germline. The chain's CDR3 is CASSESIRGRETQYF. In nucleotides, the CDR3 is TGCGCCAGCAGTGAGTCAATTAGGGGAAGGGAGACCCAGTACTTT.